Below are 15 T cell receptor beta chains sequenced from a single sample in a study of CD8 T cells in Susac syndrome. Reverse transcription used about 0.45 to 1 ug RNA and random hexamers. TCRdb reprocessed the immunoSEQ multiplex PCR reads with MiXCR, giving one entry per CDR3 protein. Of 140,000 to 150,000 distinct CDR3 sequences listed, roughly 95% are singletons. Sequencing was performed on CD4+ T cells from PBMCs. These receptors all come from a human donor in good health.

V and J are TRBV2 and TRBJ2-5, with 9 bases identical to TRBD2. The ends lost 6 bases at V and 3 bases at J; junction bases unmatched: 14. The V gene's germline CDR1 is SNHLY and CDR2 FYNNEI. The CDR3 is 17 amino acids. This chain's CDR3 is CASRPDRRLAEKETQYF. The CDR3 bases are TGTGCCAGCAGGCCGGACCGGAGACTAGCGGAAAAAGAGACCCAGTACTTC.

This rearrangement joins TRBV12-5 to TRBJ2-7; D gene uncertain. Trimming cost V 6 bases and J 0 bases, with 15 bases left between them. This CDR3 region has 15 residues. The germline CDR1 and CDR2 sequences are LGHNT and FRNRAP. Here the CDR3 DNA reads TGTGCTAGTGGCTCATTGGGGTCTAGCTCCTACGAGCAGTACTTC. Protein: CASGSLGSSSYEQYF.

This clonotype has a single count. This chain joins TRBV5-6 and TRBJ2-3; 12 nucleotides line up with TRBD2. Germline CDR1 is SGHDT and CDR2 is YYEEEE. The junction had 8 bases not matched to a gene; V was cut back by 4 bases and J by 5 bases. The length of the CDR3 is 16 residues. Here the CDR3 DNA reads TGTGCCAGCAGCCGCCTAGCGGGAGGGCGCAAAGATACGCAGTATTTT. Amino acid sequence: CASSRLAGGRKDTQYF. The whole variable domain, filled in from reference TRBV5-6 and TRBJ2-3, reads DAGVTQSPTHLIKTRGQQVTLRCSPKSGHDTVSWYQQALGQGPQFIFQYYEEEERQRGNFPDRFSGHQFPNYSSELNVNALLLGDSALYLCASSRLAGGRKDTQYFGPGTRLTVL.

In this sample, this clonotype turned up once. V gene TRBV14 combines with J gene TRBJ2-3, with 7 bases fitting TRBD2. CDR3 size: 17 residues. From germline, CDR1 is SGHDN and CDR2 FVKESK. Trimming took 2 bases from V and 1 from J; bases not matched to a gene: 9. The CDR3 loop is CASSQQRLSGGTDTQYF. For the CDR3, the DNA is TGTGCCAGCAGCCAACAAAGACTAAGCGGGGGCACAGATACGCAGTATTTT. Filled out from reference TRBV14 and TRBJ2-3, the complete variable domain reads EAGVTQFPSHSVIEKGQTVTLRCDPISGHDNLYWYRRVMGKEIKFLLHFVKESKQDESGMPNNRFLAERTGGTYSTLKVQPAELEDSGVYFCASSQQRLSGGTDTQYFGPGTRLTVL.

The gene calls are TRBV18 and TRBJ2-5; 10 bases map to TRBD1. Germline-derived CDR1 and CDR2 are KGHSH and LQKENI. Trimming cost V 3 bases and J 5 bases; bases outside gene matches: 0. This CDR3 spans 13 amino acids. The CDR3 region has the DNA TGTGCCAGCTCACCGGGACAGGGGGAGACCCAGTACTTC. Protein sequence: CASSPGQGETQYF.

The gene calls are TRBV18 and TRBJ2-5, with TRBD2 matching over 9 bases. Germline-derived CDR1 and CDR2 are KGHSH and LQKENI. V was clipped by 0 bases and J by 5 bases; unmatched bases: 4. This CDR3 has 15 amino acids. The CDR3, as DNA: TGTGCCAGCTCACCACCGTTAGCGGGAGACGAGACCCAGTACTTC. This translates into CASSPPLAGDETQYF. Full variable domain (missing parts from reference TRBV18 and TRBJ2-5): NAGVMQNPRHLVRRRGQEARLRCSPMKGHSHVYWYRQLPEEGLKFMVYLQKENIIDESGMPKERFSAEFPKEGPSILRIQQVVRGDSAAYFCASSPPLAGDETQYFGPGTRLLVL.

This clonotype has a single count. The chain carries TRBV29-1 and TRBJ1-1, with a tentative D call TRBD1 (5 bases). Trimming took off 3 bases at V and 11 bases at J, with 13 bases between the two ends. CDR1 SQVTM and CDR2 ANQGSEA come from the germline V gene. This CDR3 is 11 amino acids long. CDR3 bases: TGCAGCGTTGACCCAGGGTTTACGGCTTTCTTT. Protein: CSVDPGFTAFF.

V gene TRBV20-1 combines with J gene TRBJ1-2; possible D gene TRBD1, 6 bases. V dropped 6 bases and J dropped 4 bases, with 12 bases sitting between them. Germline CDR1 DFQATT, CDR2 SNEGSKA (reference sequence). CDR3 size: 12 residues. The CDR3 nucleotides read TGCAGTGCCCTACGGACAGTCTATGGCTACACCTTC. As protein: CSALRTVYGYTF.

CDR3 sequence reads: CASSPPRANYGYTF. CDR3 in DNA: TGTGCCAGCAGCCCCCCCCGGGCGAACTATGGCTACACCTTC. The gene calls are TRBV12-3 or TRBV12-4 and TRBJ1-2, with no clear D. This CDR3 has 14 residues. Trimming stripped 6 bases from V and 2 bases from J, with 13 bases between.

This clonotype has a single count. The chain couples TRBV27 to TRBJ1-4, with D tentatively TRBD1 (5 bases). CDR3 length: 14 amino acids. Trimming stripped 3 bases from V and 5 bases from J, with 10 bases between. CDR1 is MNHEY and CDR2 is SMNVEV in the germline V gene (reference sequence). The CDR3 DNA is TGTGCCAGCAGTTTGGGGGGATACAATGAAAAACTGTTTTTT. This sequence encodes CASSLGGYNEKLFF.

The V and J genes are TRBV4-2 and TRBJ2-1; TRBD2 matches 13 bases. V shed 5 bases and J 0 bases; nucleotides not matched to a gene: 10. The CDR3 has 19 residues. The germline gives CDR1 LGHNA, CDR2 YNFKEQ. The CDR3 loop reads CASSALGTSGTGSYNEQFF. CDR3 nucleotide sequence: TGTGCCAGCAGCGCACTCGGGACTAGCGGGACAGGCTCCTACAATGAGCAGTTCTTC.

The CDR3 protein is CASSVLAGAVGELFF. CDR3 nucleotide sequence: TGTGCCAGTAGTGTACTAGCGGGAGCGGTCGGGGAGCTGTTTTTT. The chain is built from TRBV19 and TRBJ2-2; 11 bases align to TRBD2. The CDR3 is made up of 15 amino acids. The germline V gene has CDR1 LNHDA and CDR2 SQIVND (reference sequence). V shed 5 bases and J 7 bases; nucleotides not matched to a gene: 6.

The V gene is TRBV3-1, the J gene TRBJ2-3, with a weak D call TRBD2 (6 bases). The germline V gene has CDR1 LGHDT and CDR2 YNNKEL (reference sequence). V lost 6 bases, J lost 9 bases, and 19 bases lay in between. This CDR3 comprises 14 residues. CDR3 coding DNA: TGTGCCAGCAGTCCCATCCCCACTAGCCCGACGCAGTATTTT. It translates to CASSPIPTSPTQYF.

The chain couples TRBV20-1 to TRBJ2-5; D ambiguous. The V and J ends lost 0 bases and 4 bases respectively, with 9 bases between them. Germline V gene data show CDR1 as DFQATT and CDR2 as SNEGSKA (reference sequence). CDR3 size: 13 residues. The chain's CDR3 is CSARDMILETQYF. CDR3 DNA sequence: TGCAGTGCTAGAGATATGATCTTAGAGACCCAGTACTTC.

The V call is TRBV9, the J call TRBJ2-1; tentative D call: TRBD2 (5 bases). The CDR3 covers 14 residues. Between the trimmed V and J ends, which lost 4 bases and 2 bases, there was a span of 10 bases. Germline CDR1 SGDLS, CDR2 YYNGEE. Here the CDR3 reads CASSSSGTYNEQFF. The CDR3 DNA follows: TGTGCCAGCAGCTCAAGCGGAACCTACAATGAGCAGTTCTTC.